This T cell receptor beta chain was retrieved from a study of control samples from healthy donors and cancer patients. Clones were sequenced by immunoSEQ multiplex PCR, and TCRdb holds only the in-frame ones, with some missing. The sample has roughly 20,000 clones; 80% to 85% are singletons. The CDR3 totals 16 residues. The germline CDR1 and CDR2 sequences are MNHNY and SVGAGI (reference sequence). V was clipped by 0 bases and J by 5 bases; unmatched bases: 6. V usage is TRBV6-6 and J usage is TRBJ2-1; 8 bases align to TRBD2. The source of this sequence is a woman aged 65 to 85 with lung cancer. Input material: PBMCs. The chain's CDR3 is CASSYSAAGDHNEQFF. CDR3 in DNA: TGTGCCAGCAGTTACTCGGCAGCGGGAGATCACAATGAGCAGTTCTTC.